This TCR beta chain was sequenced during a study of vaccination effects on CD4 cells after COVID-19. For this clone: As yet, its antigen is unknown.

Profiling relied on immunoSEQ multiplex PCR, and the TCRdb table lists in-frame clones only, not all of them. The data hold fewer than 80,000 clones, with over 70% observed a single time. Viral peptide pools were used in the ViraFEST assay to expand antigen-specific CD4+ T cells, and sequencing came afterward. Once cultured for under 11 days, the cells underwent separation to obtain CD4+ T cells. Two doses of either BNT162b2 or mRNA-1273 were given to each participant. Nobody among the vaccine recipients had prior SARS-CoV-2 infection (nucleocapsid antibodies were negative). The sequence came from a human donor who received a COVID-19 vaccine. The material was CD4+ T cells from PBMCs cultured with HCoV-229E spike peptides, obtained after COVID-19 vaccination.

CDR3 protein: CATSRQASPDTQYF. CDR3 bases: TGTGCCACCAGCCGCCAAGCGTCGCCAGATACGCAGTATTTT. The V gene is TRBV15, the J gene TRBJ2-3; no reliable D call. In germline, CDR1 is LNHNV, CDR2 YYDKDF (reference sequence). The ends were cut back, 5 bases at V and 4 bases at J, with 13 bases in the middle. The CDR3 runs 14 residues.